This TCR beta chain was identified during a study of T cell repertoires in cytomegalovirus infection. The study's findings and limits: CMV-specific HLA-C-restricted TCR beta clonotypes dominated the ex vivo response.

This clonotype occurred a few times. Its specificity is unknown. TCRdb itself ran the reads through MiXCR, one entry per CDR3 protein. Of 300,000 to 400,000 distinct CDR3 sequences listed, around a quarter are singletons. This TCR came from a human donor in good health (CMV status not recorded). Some clones in this sample may be carry-over from other donors' samples. Sequences were derived from cultured PBMCs, sampled from culture after CMV antigen stimulation.

CDR3 DNA: TGTGCCAGCAGTTCACAGGGGACTGAAGCTTTCTTT. The encoded protein is CASSSQGTEAFF. The chain carries TRBV12-3 or TRBV12-4 and TRBJ1-1; 7 nucleotides match TRBD1. The CDR3 is 12 residues long. V shed 4 bases and J 5 bases; nucleotides not matched to a gene: 1.